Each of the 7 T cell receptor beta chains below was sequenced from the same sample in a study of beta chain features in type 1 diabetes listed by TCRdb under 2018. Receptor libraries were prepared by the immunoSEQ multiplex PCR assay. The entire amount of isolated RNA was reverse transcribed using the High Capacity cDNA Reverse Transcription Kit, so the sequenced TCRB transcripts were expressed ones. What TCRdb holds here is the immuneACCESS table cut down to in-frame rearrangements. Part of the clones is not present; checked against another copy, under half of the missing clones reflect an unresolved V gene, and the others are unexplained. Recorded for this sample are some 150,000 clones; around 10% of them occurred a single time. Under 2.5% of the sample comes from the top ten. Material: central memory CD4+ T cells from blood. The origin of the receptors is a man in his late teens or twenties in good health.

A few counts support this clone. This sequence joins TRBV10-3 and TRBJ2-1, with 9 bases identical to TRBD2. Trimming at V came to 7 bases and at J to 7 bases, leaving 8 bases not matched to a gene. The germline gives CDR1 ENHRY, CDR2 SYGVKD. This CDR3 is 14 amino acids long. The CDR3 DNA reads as TGTGCCATCACCCCGACTAGCGGACTTAATGAGCAGTTCTTC. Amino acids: CAITPTSGLNEQFF.

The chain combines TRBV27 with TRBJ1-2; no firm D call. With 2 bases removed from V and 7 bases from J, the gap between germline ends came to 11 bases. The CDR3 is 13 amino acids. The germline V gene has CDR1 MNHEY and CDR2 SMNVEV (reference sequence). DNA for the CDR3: TGTGCCAGCAGTTTACGGCCCAGAAGTGGCTACACCTTC. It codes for CASSLRPRSGYTF.

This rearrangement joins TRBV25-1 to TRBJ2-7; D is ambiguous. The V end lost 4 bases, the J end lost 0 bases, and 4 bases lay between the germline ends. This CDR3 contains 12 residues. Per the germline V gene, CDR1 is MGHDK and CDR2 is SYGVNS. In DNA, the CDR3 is TGTGCCAGCAGTGCCGACTCCTACGAGCAGTACTTC. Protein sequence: CASSADSYEQYF.

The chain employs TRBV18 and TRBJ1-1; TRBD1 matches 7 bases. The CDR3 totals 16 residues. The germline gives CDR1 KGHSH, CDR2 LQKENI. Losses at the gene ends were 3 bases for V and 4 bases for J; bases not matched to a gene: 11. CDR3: CASSPSQGLKSTEAFF. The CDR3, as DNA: TGTGCCAGCTCACCCTCACAGGGGTTGAAGTCCACTGAAGCTTTCTTT.

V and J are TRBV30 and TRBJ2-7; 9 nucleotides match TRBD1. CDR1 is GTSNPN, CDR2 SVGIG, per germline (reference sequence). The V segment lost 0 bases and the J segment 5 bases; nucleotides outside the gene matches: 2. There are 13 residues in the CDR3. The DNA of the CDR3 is TGTGCCTGGAGTGTTCGACAGGGGGACGAGCAGTACTTC. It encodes CAWSVRQGDEQYF.

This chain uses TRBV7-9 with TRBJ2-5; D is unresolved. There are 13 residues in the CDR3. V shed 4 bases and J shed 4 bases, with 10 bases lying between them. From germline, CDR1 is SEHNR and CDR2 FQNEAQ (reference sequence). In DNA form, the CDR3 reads TGTGCCAGCAGCTCCGGCGTTGCAGAGACCCAGTACTTC. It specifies CASSSGVAETQYF.

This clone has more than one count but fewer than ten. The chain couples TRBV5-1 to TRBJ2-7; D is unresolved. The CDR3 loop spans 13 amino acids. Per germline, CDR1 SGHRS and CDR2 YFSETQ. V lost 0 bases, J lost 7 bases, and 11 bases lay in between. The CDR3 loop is CASSLEGLGEQYF. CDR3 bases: TGCGCCAGCAGCTTGGAAGGGCTTGGGGAGCAGTACTTC.